This entry is about one T cell receptor beta chain. As yet, its antigen is unknown. This specimen belongs to a study of shared clonotypes between healthy human individuals. Whole-study results and caveats: Blood was the sole source, and tissue repertoires probably differ. Depth was large, yet rarefaction showed that sorted-subset sequencing was incomplete.

Donors, without exception, were Caucasian adults residing in Nashville, Tennessee. Sequenced by immunoSEQ multiplex PCR; TCRdb stores in-frame clones only, minus some. The sample includes 2 million or so clones, 90% to 95% of them seen just once. The sample consisted of naive CD4+ T cells sorted from blood. The subset: CD45RA+ positively selected. This TCR was recovered from a young man in good health.

The CDR3 region has the DNA TGCGCCAGCAGCCAAGAGCAGGGCGGCGGCACTGAAGCTTTCTTT. It encodes CASSQEQGGGTEAFF. The chain has TRBV4-3 and TRBJ1-1; D is possibly TRBD1 (5 bases). This CDR3 spans 15 amino acids. The ends were cut back, 0 bases at V and 4 bases at J, with 12 bases in the middle. Germline V gene sequence: CDR1 LGHNA, CDR2 YSLEER.